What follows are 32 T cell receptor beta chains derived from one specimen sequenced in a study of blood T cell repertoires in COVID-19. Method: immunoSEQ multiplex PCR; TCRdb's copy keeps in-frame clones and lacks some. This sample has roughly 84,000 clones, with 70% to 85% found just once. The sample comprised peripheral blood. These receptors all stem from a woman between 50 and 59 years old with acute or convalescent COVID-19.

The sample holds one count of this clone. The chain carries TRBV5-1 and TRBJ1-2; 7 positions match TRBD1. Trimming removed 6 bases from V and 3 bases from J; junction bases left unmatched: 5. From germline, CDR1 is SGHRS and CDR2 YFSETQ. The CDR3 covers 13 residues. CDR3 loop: CASKTGSDYGYTF. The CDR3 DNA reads TGCGCCAGCAAGACAGGGTCGGACTATGGCTACACCTTC.

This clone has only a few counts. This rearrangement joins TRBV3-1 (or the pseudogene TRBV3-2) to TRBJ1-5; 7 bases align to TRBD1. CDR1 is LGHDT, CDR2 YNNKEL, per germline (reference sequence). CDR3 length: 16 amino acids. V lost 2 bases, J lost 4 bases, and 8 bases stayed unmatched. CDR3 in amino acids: CASSQFFDRDNQPQHF. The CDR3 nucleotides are TGTGCCAGCAGCCAATTTTTCGACAGGGATAATCAGCCCCAGCATTTT.

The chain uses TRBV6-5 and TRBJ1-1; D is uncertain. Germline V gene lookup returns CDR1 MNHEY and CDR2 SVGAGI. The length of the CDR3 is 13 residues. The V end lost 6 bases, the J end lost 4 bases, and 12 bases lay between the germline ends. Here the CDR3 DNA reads TGTGCCAGCAGGAGGGAGGCGGGCACTGAAGCTTTCTTT. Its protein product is CASRREAGTEAFF.

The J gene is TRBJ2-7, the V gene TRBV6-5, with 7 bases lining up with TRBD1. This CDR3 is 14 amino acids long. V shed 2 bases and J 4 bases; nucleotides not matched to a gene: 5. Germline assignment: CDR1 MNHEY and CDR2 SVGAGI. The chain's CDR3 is CASSYQTGIYEQYF. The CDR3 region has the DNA TGTGCCAGCAGTTACCAGACAGGGATTTACGAGCAGTACTTC.

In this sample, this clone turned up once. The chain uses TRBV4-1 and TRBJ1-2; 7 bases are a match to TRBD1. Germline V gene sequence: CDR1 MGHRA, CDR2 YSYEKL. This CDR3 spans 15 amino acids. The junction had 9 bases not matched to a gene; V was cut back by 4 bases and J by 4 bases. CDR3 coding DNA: TGCGCCAGCAGCCCGGACAGGAACGCTGGCTATGGCTACACCTTC. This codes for CASSPDRNAGYGYTF.

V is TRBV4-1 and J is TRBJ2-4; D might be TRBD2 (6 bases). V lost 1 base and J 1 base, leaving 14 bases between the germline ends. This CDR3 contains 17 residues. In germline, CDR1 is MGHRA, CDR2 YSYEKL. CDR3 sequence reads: CASSQVIGEAAKNIQYF. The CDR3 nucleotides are TGCGCCAGCAGCCAAGTTATCGGGGAGGCGGCCAAAAACATTCAGTACTTC.

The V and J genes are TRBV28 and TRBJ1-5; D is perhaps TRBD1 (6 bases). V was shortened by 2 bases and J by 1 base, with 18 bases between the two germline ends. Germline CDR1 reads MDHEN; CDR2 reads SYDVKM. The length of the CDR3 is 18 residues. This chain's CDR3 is CASSLIPRGGGSNQPQHF. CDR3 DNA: TGTGCCAGCAGTTTAATCCCTCGGGGAGGGGGAAGCAATCAGCCCCAGCATTTT.

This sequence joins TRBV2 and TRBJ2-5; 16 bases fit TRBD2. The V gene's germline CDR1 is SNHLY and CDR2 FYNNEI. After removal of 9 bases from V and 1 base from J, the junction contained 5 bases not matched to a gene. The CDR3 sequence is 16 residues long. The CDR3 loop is CASGTSGGAPQETQYF. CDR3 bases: TGTGCCAGTGGGACTAGCGGGGGGGCTCCCCAAGAGACCCAGTACTTC.

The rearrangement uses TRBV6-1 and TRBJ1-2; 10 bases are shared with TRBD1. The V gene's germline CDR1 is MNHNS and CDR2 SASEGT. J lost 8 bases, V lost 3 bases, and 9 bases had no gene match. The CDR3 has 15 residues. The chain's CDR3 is CASSETGGAGEGYTF. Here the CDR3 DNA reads TGTGCCAGCAGTGAGACAGGGGGCGCGGGTGAAGGCTACACCTTC.

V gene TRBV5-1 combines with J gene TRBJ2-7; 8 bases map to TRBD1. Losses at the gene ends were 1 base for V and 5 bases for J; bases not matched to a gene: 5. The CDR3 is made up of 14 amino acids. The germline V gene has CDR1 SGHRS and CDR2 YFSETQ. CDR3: CASSLMDREDEQYF. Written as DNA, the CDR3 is TGCGCCAGCAGCTTGATGGACAGGGAAGACGAGCAGTACTTC.

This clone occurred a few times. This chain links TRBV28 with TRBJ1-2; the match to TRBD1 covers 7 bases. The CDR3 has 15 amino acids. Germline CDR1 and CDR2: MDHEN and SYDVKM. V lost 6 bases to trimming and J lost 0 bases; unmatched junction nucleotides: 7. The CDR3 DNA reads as TGTGCCAGCAGGGGACAGCTTGTCTCTAACTATGGCTACACCTTC. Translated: CASRGQLVSNYGYTF.

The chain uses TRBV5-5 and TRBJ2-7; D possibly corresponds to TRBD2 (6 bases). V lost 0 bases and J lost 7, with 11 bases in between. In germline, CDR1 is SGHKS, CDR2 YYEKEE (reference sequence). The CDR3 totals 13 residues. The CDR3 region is CASSLDIGGEQYF. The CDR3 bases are TGTGCCAGCAGCTTGGATATCGGGGGAGAGCAGTACTTC. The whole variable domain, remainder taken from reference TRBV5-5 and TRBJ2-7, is DAGVTQSPTHLIKTRGQQVTLRCSPISGHKSVSWYQQVLGQGPQFIFQYYEKEERGRGNFPDRFSARQFPNYSSELNVNALLLGDSALYLCASSLDIGGEQYFGPGTRLTVT.

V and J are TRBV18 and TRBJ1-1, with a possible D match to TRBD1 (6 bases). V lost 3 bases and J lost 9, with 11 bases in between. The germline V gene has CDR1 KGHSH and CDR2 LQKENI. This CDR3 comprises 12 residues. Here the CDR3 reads CASSPPGTQAFF. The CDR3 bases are TGTGCCAGCTCACCCCCCGGGACACAAGCTTTCTTT.

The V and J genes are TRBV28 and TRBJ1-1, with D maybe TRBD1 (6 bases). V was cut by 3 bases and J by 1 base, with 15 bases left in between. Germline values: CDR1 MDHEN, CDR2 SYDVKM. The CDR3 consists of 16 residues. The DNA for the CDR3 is TGTGCCAGCAGTTTGTGGGACACACCTACGAACACTGAAGCTTTCTTT. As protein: CASSLWDTPTNTEAFF. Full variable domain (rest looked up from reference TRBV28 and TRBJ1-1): DVKVTQSSRYLVKRTGEKVFLECVQDMDHENMFWYRQDPGLGLRLIYFSYDVKMKEKGDIPEGYSVSREKKERFSLILESASTNQTSMYLCASSLWDTPTNTEAFFGQGTRLTVV.

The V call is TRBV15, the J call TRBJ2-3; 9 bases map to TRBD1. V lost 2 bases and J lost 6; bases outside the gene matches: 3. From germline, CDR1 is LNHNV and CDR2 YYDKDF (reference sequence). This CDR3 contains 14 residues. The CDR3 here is CATSRRQGGDTQYF. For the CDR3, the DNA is TGTGCCACCAGCAGAAGACAGGGGGGTGATACGCAGTATTTT. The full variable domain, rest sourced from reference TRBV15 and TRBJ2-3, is DAMVIQNPRYQVTQFGKPVTLSCSQTLNHNVMYWYQQKSSQAPKLLFHYYDKDFNNEADTPDNFQSRRPNTSFCFLDIRSPGLGDTAMYLCATSRRQGGDTQYFGPGTRLTVL.

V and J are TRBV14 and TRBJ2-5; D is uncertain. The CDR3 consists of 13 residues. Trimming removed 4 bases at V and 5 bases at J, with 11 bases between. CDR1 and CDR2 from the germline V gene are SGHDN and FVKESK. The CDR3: CASSLHTWETQYF. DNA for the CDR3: TGTGCCAGCAGCCTACACACGTGGGAGACCCAGTACTTC. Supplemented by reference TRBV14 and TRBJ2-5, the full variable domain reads EAGVTQFPSHSVIEKGQTVTLRCDPISGHDNLYWYRRVMGKEIKFLLHFVKESKQDESGMPNNRFLAERTGGTYSTLKVQPAELEDSGVYFCASSLHTWETQYFGPGTRLLVL.

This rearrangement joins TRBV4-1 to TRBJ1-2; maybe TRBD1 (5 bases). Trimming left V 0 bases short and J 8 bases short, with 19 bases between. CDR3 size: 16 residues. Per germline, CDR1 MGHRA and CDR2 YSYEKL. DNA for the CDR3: TGCGCCAGCAGCCAAGAATCCGGTGTGGGGCCTGAGGGCTACACCTTC. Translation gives CASSQESGVGPEGYTF.

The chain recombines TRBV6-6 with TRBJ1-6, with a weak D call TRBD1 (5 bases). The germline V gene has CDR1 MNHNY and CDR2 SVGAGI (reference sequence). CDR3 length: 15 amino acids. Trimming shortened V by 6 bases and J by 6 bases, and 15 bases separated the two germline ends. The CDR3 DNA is TGTGCCAGCAGCTCCAGGGCGTCGGGTAATTCACCCCTCCACTTT. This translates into CASSSRASGNSPLHF.

CDR3 nucleotide sequence: TGTGCCAGCAGCCAAACAGGCCGGCCCGGGGAGCTGTTTTTT. It codes for CASSQTGRPGELFF. The chain joins TRBV3-1 (or the pseudogene TRBV3-2) to TRBJ2-2; a weak D match, TRBD1 (5 bases). Germline V gives CDR1 LGHDT, CDR2 YNNKEL (reference sequence). V was cut by 2 bases and J by 6 bases, with 10 bases left in between. This CDR3 has 14 residues.

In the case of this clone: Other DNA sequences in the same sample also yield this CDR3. The CDR3 loop reads CASSLTGNTEAFF. Written as DNA, the CDR3 is TGTGCCAGCAGTTTGACGGGGAACACTGAAGCTTTCTTT. The chain combines TRBV27 with TRBJ1-1, with D hard to call. Trimming took 3 bases from V and 1 from J, leaving 6 bases between them. The V gene's germline CDR1 is MNHEY and CDR2 SMNVEV (reference sequence). The length of the CDR3 is 13 residues.

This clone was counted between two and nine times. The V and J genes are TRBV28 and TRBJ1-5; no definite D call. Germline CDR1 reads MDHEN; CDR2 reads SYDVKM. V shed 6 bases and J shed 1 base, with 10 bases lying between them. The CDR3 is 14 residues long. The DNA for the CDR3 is TGTGCCAGCAGGGCCCCGGGGAGCAATCAGCCCCAGCATTTT. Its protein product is CASRAPGSNQPQHF. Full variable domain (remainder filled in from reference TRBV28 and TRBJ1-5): DVKVTQSSRYLVKRTGEKVFLECVQDMDHENMFWYRQDPGLGLRLIYFSYDVKMKEKGDIPEGYSVSREKKERFSLILESASTNQTSMYLCASRAPGSNQPQHFGDGTRLSIL.

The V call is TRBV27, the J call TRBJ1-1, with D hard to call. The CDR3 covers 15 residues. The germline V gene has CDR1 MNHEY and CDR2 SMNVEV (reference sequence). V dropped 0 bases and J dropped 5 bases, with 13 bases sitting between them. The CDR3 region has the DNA TGTGCCAGCAGTTTATCGCAGCCAGGAGGTACTGAAGCTTTCTTT. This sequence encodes CASSLSQPGGTEAFF.

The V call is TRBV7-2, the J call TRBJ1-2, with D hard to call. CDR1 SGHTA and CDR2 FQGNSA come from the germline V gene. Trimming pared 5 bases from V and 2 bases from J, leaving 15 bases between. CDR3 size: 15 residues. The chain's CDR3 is CASSLTRASNYGYTF. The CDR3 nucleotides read TGTGCCAGCAGCCTAACGAGGGCCTCCAACTATGGCTACACCTTC.

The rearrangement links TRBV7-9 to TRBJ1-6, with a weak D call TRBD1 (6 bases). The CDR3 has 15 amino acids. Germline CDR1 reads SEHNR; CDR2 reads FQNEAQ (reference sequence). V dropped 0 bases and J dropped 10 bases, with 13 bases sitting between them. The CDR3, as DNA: TGTGCCAGCAGCTTAGCAAGGACAGAAGGATCACCCCTCCACTTT. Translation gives CASSLARTEGSPLHF.

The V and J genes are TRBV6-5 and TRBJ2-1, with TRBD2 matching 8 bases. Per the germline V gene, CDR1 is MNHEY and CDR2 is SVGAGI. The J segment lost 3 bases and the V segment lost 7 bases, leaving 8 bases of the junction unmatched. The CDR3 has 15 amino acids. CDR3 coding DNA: TGTGCCAGCACCCTTAGCGGGGAGAGCTACAATGAGCAGTTCTTC. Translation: CASTLSGESYNEQFF.

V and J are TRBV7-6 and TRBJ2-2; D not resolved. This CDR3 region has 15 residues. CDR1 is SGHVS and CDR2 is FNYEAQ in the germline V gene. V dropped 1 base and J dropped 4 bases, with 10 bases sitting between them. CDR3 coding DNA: TGTGCCAGCAGCTTAGTCGGGTCGACCACCGGGGAGCTGTTTTTT. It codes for CASSLVGSTTGELFF.

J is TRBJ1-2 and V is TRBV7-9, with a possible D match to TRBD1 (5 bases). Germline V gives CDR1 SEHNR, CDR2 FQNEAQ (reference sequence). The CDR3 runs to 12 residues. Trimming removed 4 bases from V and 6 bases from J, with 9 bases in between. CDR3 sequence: CASSWIRDGYTF. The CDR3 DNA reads TGTGCCAGCAGCTGGATCAGGGATGGCTACACCTTC.

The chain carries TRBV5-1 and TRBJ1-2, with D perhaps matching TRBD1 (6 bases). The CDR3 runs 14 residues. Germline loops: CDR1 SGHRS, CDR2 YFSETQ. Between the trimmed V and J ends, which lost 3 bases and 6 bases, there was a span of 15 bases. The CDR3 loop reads CASSSHRAPDGYTF. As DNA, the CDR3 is TGCGCCAGCAGCTCTCACAGGGCTCCAGATGGCTACACCTTC.

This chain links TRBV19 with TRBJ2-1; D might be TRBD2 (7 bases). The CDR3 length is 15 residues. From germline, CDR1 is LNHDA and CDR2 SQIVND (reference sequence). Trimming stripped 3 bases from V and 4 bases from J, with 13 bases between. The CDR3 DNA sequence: TGTGCCAGTAGTATTACCGGGGGGCGTTACAATGAGCAGTTCTTC. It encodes CASSITGGRYNEQFF. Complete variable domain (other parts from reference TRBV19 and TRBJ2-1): DGGITQSPKYLFRKEGQNVTLSCEQNLNHDAMYWYRQDPGQGLRLIYYSQIVNDFQKGDIAEGYSVSREKKESFPLTVTSAQKNPTAFYLCASSITGGRYNEQFFGPGTRLTVL.

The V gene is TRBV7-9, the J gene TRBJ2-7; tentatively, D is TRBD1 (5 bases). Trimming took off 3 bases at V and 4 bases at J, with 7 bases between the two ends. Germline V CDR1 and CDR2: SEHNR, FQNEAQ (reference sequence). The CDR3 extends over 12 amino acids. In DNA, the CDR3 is TGTGCCAGCAGCTTTCAGGGATACGAGCAGTACTTC. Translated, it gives CASSFQGYEQYF. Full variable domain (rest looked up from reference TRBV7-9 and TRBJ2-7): DTGVSQNPRHKITKRGQNVTFRCDPISEHNRLYWYRQTLGQGPEFLTYFQNEAQLEKSRLLSDRFSAERPKGSFSTLEIQRTEQGDSAMYLCASSFQGYEQYFGPGTRLTVT.

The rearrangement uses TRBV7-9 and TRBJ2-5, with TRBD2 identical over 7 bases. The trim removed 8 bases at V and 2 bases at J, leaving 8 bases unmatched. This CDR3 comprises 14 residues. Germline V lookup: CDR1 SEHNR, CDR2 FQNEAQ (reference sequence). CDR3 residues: CASGAGWGQETQYF. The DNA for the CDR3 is TGTGCCAGCGGAGCGGGGTGGGGTCAAGAGACCCAGTACTTC. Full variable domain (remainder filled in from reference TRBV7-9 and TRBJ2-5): DTGVSQNPRHKITKRGQNVTFRCDPISEHNRLYWYRQTLGQGPEFLTYFQNEAQLEKSRLLSDRFSAERPKGSFSTLEIQRTEQGDSAMYLCASGAGWGQETQYFGPGTRLLVL.

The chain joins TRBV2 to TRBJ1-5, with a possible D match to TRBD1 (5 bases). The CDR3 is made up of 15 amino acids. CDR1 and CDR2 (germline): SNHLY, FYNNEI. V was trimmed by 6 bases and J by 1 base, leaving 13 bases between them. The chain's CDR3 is CASRGGTRSNQPQHF. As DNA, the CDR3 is TGTGCCAGCAGAGGCGGGACCCGCAGCAATCAGCCCCAGCATTTT. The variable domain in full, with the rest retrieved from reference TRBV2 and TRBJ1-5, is EPEVTQTPSHQVTQMGQEVILRCVPISNHLYFYWYRQILGQKVEFLVSFYNNEISEKSEIFDDQFSVERPDGSNFTLKIRSTKLEDSAMYFCASRGGTRSNQPQHFGDGTRLSIL.